The count of the clone carrying this T cell receptor beta chain is one. Its antigen is currently unknown. Sequencing followed a ViraFEST assay step that expanded antigen-specific CD4+ T cells with viral peptide pools. The culture ran for around ten days before CD4+ T cells were isolated. Either the BNT162b2 or mRNA-1273 vaccine was given to participants in two doses. These data originate in a study of vaccination effects on CD4 cells after COVID-19. Study-wide points: At late timepoints after vaccination, vaccine- and infection-induced clones shrank markedly.

Assay used: immunoSEQ multiplex PCR; TCRdb lists only in-frame clones, some missing. The sample includes 25,000 to 35,000 clones, roughly 81% of them seen just once. V lost 3 bases, J lost 4 bases, and 8 bases stayed unmatched. The CDR3 extends over 16 amino acids. Per germline, CDR1 LNHDA and CDR2 SQIVND (reference sequence). The specimen was CD4+ T cells from PBMCs cultured with HCoV-229E spike peptides, collected after COVID-19 vaccination. The genes are TRBV19 and TRBJ2-5; 10 positions agree with TRBD2. This clonotype was obtained from a human donor who received a COVID-19 vaccine. The CDR3 nucleotides read TGTGCCAGTAGTATGTCTAGCGGGAGTTTGTCAGAGACCCAGTACTTC. Translating gives CASSMSSGSLSETQYF.